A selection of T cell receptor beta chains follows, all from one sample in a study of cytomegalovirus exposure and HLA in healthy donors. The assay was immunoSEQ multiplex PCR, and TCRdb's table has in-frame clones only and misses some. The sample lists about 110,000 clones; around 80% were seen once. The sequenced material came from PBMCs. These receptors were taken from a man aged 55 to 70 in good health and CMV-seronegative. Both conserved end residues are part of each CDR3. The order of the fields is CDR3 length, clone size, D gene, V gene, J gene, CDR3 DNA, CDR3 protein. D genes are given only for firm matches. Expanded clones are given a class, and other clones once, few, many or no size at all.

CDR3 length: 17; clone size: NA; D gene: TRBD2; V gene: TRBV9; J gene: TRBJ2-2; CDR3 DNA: TGTGCCAGCAGCGTAGGGACTAGCGGGGCTGACACCGGGGAGCTGTTTTTT; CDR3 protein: CASSVGTSGADTGELFF
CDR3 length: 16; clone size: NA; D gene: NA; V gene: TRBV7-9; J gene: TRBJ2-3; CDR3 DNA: TGTGCCAGCAGCCAGCTTCGAGGGGGTTTCACAGATACGCAGTATTTT; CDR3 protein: CASSQLRGGFTDTQYF
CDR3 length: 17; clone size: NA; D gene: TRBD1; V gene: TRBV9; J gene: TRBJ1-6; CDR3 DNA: TGTGCCAGCAGCACCGGACAGGGTCGCTCCTATAATTCACCCCTCCACTTT; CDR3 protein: CASSTGQGRSYNSPLHF
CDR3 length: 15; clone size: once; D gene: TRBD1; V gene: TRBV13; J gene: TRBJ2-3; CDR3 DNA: TGTGCCAGCAGCTTTAGGGACAGGGACACAGATACGCAGTATTTT; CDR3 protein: CASSFRDRDTDTQYF
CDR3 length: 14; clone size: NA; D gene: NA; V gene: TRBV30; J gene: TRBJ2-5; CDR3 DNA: TGTGCCTGGAGTGGGAGCTTAGGGGCGGAGACCCAGTACTTC; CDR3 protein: CAWSGSLGAETQYF
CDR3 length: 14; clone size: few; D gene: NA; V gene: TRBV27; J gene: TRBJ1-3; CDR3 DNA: TGTGCCAGCAGTTTAACCGGGACTGGAAACACCATATATTTT; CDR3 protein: CASSLTGTGNTIYF
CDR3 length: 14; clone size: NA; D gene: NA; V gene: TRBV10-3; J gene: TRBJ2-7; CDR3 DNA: TGTGCCATTGGGACTCCTAGGAGCTCCTACGAGCAGTACTTC; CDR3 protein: CAIGTPRSSYEQYF
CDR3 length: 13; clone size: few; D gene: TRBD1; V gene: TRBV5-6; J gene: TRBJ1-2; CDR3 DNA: TGTGCCAGCAGCTGGGGACAGAGCTATGGCTACACCTTC; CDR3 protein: CASSWGQSYGYTF
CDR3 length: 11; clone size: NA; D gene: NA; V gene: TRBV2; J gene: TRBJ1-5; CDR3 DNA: TGTGCCAGCGGGGAGTACCAGCCCCAGCATTTT; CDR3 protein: CASGEYQPQHF
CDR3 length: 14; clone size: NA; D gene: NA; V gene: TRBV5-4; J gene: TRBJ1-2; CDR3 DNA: TGTGCCAGCAGCACCGGGCCGGGGTTCTATGGCTACACCTTC; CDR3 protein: CASSTGPGFYGYTF
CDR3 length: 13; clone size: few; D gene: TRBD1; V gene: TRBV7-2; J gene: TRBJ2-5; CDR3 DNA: TGTGCCAGCAGCTTAGGACAGGGGGCGCCCCAGTACTTC; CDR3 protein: CASSLGQGAPQYF
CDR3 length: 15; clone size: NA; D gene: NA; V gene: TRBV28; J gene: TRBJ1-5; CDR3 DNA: TGTGCCAGCAGTTTATCTGGCCGTAGCAATCAGCCCCAGCATTTT; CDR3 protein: CASSLSGRSNQPQHF
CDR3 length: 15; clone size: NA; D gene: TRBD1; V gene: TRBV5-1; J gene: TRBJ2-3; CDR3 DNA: TGCGCCAGCAGCTGGCGAGGACAGGGGTCAGATACGCAGTATTTT; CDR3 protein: CASSWRGQGSDTQYF
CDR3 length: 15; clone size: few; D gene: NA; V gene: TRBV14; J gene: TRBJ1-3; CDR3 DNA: TGTGCCAGCAGCCAAGCCAGACTCTCTGGAAACACCATATATTTT; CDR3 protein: CASSQARLSGNTIYF
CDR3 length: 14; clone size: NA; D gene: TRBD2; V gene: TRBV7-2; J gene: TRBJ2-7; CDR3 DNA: TGTGCCAGCATCGTACTAGCGGGGCCCTACGAGCAGTACTTC; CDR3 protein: CASIVLAGPYEQYF
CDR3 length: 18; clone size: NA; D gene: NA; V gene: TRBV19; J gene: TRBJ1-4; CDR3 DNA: TGTGCCAGCGTCCCCCGCCAGTACCGCGGGGGTTCGAATGAAAAACTGTTTTTT; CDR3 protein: CASVPRQYRGGSNEKLFF